These T cell receptor beta chains were read from a single sample in a study of shared clonotypes between healthy human individuals. Sequenced by immunoSEQ multiplex PCR; TCRdb stores in-frame clones only, minus some. The table shows some 2.3 million clones, with approximately 93% occurring only once. Sequenced sample: naive CD4+ T cells from PBMCs. The source is a man aged 18 to 30 in good health. Some clones in this sample may be carry-over from other donors' samples. Each CDR3 is given with its conserved first and last residue. Fields, in order: V gene, J gene, D gene, CDR3 length, clone size, CDR3 protein, CDR3 DNA. A D gene is named only where the DNA matches it firmly. Size is stated for part of the rows, as once, few or many counts, or as a class when the clone is expanded.

V gene: TRBV5-1
J gene: TRBJ2-7
D gene: NA
CDR3 length: 13
clone size: NA
CDR3 protein: CASSLESQGEQYF
CDR3 DNA: TGCGCCAGCAGCTTGGAGAGTCAGGGCGAGCAGTACTTC

V gene: TRBV6-5
J gene: TRBJ2-3
D gene: TRBD1
CDR3 length: 13
clone size: NA
CDR3 protein: CASSPDRVRTQYF
CDR3 DNA: TGTGCCAGCAGCCCGGACAGGGTACGGACGCAGTATTTT

V gene: TRBV6-6
J gene: TRBJ2-3
D gene: TRBD1
CDR3 length: 14
clone size: NA
CDR3 protein: CASTWTGGTDTQYF
CDR3 DNA: TGTGCCAGCACGTGGACAGGGGGCACAGATACGCAGTATTTT

V gene: TRBV9
J gene: TRBJ2-1
D gene: NA
CDR3 length: 15
clone size: NA
CDR3 protein: CASSATGWGSNEQFF
CDR3 DNA: TGTGCCAGCAGCGCAACAGGTTGGGGGTCCAATGAGCAGTTCTTC

V gene: TRBV14
J gene: TRBJ2-7
D gene: NA
CDR3 length: 13
clone size: NA
CDR3 protein: CASSQSRQLEQYF
CDR3 DNA: TGTGCCAGCAGCCAATCTCGGCAGCTCGAGCAGTACTTC

V gene: TRBV6-5
J gene: TRBJ1-2
D gene: NA
CDR3 length: 14
clone size: NA
CDR3 protein: CASSPNRQGRGYTF
CDR3 DNA: TGTGCCAGCAGCCCGAACAGGCAAGGGAGAGGCTACACCTTC

V gene: TRBV28
J gene: TRBJ1-1
D gene: TRBD1
CDR3 length: 15
clone size: NA
CDR3 protein: CASSPQGASGTEAFF
CDR3 DNA: TGTGCCAGCAGTCCACAGGGGGCGTCGGGCACTGAAGCTTTCTTT

V gene: TRBV11-2
J gene: TRBJ2-7
D gene: NA
CDR3 length: 16
clone size: once
CDR3 protein: CASSLVRGDSTGGQYF
CDR3 DNA: TGTGCCAGCAGCTTAGTCAGGGGCGACTCAACCGGCGGGCAGTACTTC

V gene: TRBV12-5
J gene: TRBJ2-3
D gene: NA
CDR3 length: 13
clone size: NA
CDR3 protein: CASGSPGTDTQYF
CDR3 DNA: TGTGCTAGTGGTTCTCCAGGGACAGATACGCAGTATTTT

V gene: TRBV6-1
J gene: TRBJ1-5
D gene: NA
CDR3 length: 13
clone size: few
CDR3 protein: CASSEGNNQPQHF
CDR3 DNA: TGTGCCAGCAGTGAAGGGAACAATCAGCCCCAGCATTTT

V gene: TRBV10-1
J gene: TRBJ2-7
D gene: NA
CDR3 length: 15
clone size: NA
CDR3 protein: CASSESRQGSYEQYF
CDR3 DNA: TGCGCCAGCAGTGAGTCAAGACAAGGAAGTTACGAGCAGTACTTC

V gene: TRBV7-3
J gene: TRBJ2-3
D gene: NA
CDR3 length: 14
clone size: NA
CDR3 protein: CASSSGHSTDTQYF
CDR3 DNA: TGTGCCAGCAGCTCGGGACACAGCACAGATACGCAGTATTTT

V gene: TRBV5-1
J gene: TRBJ1-2
D gene: NA
CDR3 length: 14
clone size: NA
CDR3 protein: CASSLDGWTYGYTF
CDR3 DNA: TGCGCCAGCAGCTTGGATGGGTGGACCTATGGCTACACCTTC

V gene: TRBV28
J gene: TRBJ2-5
D gene: TRBD1
CDR3 length: 13
clone size: NA
CDR3 protein: CASIQGAGETQYF
CDR3 DNA: TGTGCCAGCATCCAGGGGGCTGGTGAGACCCAGTACTTC

V gene: TRBV28
J gene: TRBJ2-1
D gene: NA
CDR3 length: 13
clone size: NA
CDR3 protein: CASSLDSYNEQFF
CDR3 DNA: TGTGCCAGCAGTTTGGACTCCTACAATGAGCAGTTCTTC

V gene: TRBV20-1
J gene: TRBJ2-4
D gene: NA
CDR3 length: 10
clone size: NA
CDR3 protein: CSLYKNIQYF
CDR3 DNA: TGCAGCCTTTATAAAAACATTCAGTACTTC

V gene: TRBV5-1
J gene: TRBJ1-5
D gene: NA
CDR3 length: 12
clone size: NA
CDR3 protein: CASSLAGQPQHF
CDR3 DNA: TGCGCCAGCAGCTTGGCCGGACAGCCCCAGCATTTT

V gene: TRBV19
J gene: TRBJ1-5
D gene: NA
CDR3 length: 13
clone size: few
CDR3 protein: CASSMQGNQPQHF
CDR3 DNA: TGTGCCAGTAGTATGCAGGGCAATCAGCCCCAGCATTTT

V gene: TRBV6-6
J gene: TRBJ2-7
D gene: NA
CDR3 length: 14
clone size: NA
CDR3 protein: CASSYPTGTYEQYF
CDR3 DNA: TGTGCCAGCAGTTACCCTACAGGGACTTACGAGCAGTACTTC

V gene: TRBV4-1
J gene: TRBJ2-7
D gene: NA
CDR3 length: 12
clone size: NA
CDR3 protein: CASSQVAGEQYF
CDR3 DNA: TGCGCCAGCAGCCAAGTTGCGGGCGAGCAGTACTTC

V gene: TRBV5-1
J gene: TRBJ2-1
D gene: NA
CDR3 length: 15
clone size: NA
CDR3 protein: CASSLAGPTGNEQFF
CDR3 DNA: TGCGCCAGCAGCTTGGCCGGGCCCACCGGGAATGAGCAGTTCTTC

V gene: TRBV19
J gene: TRBJ2-5
D gene: NA
CDR3 length: 11
clone size: NA
CDR3 protein: CASSARETQYF
CDR3 DNA: TGTGCCAGTAGTGCGAGGGAGACCCAGTACTTC

V gene: TRBV7-9
J gene: TRBJ1-2
D gene: NA
CDR3 length: 16
clone size: NA
CDR3 protein: CASSPTSGSTGYGYTF
CDR3 DNA: TGTGCCAGCAGCCCGACATCCGGGTCAACTGGGTATGGCTACACCTTC

V gene: TRBV29-1
J gene: TRBJ2-2
D gene: TRBD2
CDR3 length: 15
clone size: NA
CDR3 protein: CSVRTSGKNTGELFF
CDR3 DNA: TGCAGCGTGCGTACTAGCGGGAAGAACACCGGGGAGCTGTTTTTT

V gene: TRBV7-9
J gene: TRBJ2-5
D gene: NA
CDR3 length: 11
clone size: NA
CDR3 protein: CASSLSETQYF
CDR3 DNA: TGTGCCAGCAGCTTAAGTGAGACCCAGTACTTC

V gene: TRBV5-3
J gene: TRBJ2-2
D gene: TRBD2
CDR3 length: 21
clone size: NA
CDR3 protein: CARSWVTSGPALNTNTGELFF
CDR3 DNA: TGTGCCAGAAGCTGGGTGACTAGCGGGCCTGCCCTAAATACGAACACCGGGGAGCTGTTTTTT

V gene: TRBV29-1
J gene: TRBJ2-1
D gene: TRBD1
CDR3 length: 13
clone size: NA
CDR3 protein: CSVDRGWFNEQFF
CDR3 DNA: TGCAGCGTTGACAGGGGGTGGTTCAATGAGCAGTTCTTC

V gene: TRBV25-1
J gene: TRBJ2-5
D gene: NA
CDR3 length: 13
clone size: NA
CDR3 protein: CASSDPGMETQYF
CDR3 DNA: TGTGCCAGCAGCGACCCAGGGATGGAGACCCAGTACTTC

V gene: TRBV6-6
J gene: TRBJ2-1
D gene: NA
CDR3 length: 14
clone size: NA
CDR3 protein: CASRHTIGLGEQFF
CDR3 DNA: TGTGCCAGCAGACATACTATTGGTCTCGGTGAGCAGTTCTTC

V gene: TRBV5-6
J gene: TRBJ2-5
D gene: TRBD2
CDR3 length: 14
clone size: NA
CDR3 protein: CASSGSSGSETQYF
CDR3 DNA: TGTGCCAGCAGCGGATCTAGCGGGTCGGAGACCCAGTACTTC

V gene: TRBV9
J gene: TRBJ2-1
D gene: NA
CDR3 length: 15
clone size: NA
CDR3 protein: CASSVEGGINNEQFF
CDR3 DNA: TGTGCCAGCAGCGTAGAGGGCGGGATAAACAATGAGCAGTTCTTC

V gene: TRBV7-9
J gene: TRBJ2-2
D gene: NA
CDR3 length: 14
clone size: NA
CDR3 protein: CASSSDRATGELFF
CDR3 DNA: TGTGCCAGCAGCTCGGACAGAGCCACCGGGGAGCTGTTTTTT

V gene: TRBV10-1
J gene: TRBJ2-5
D gene: NA
CDR3 length: 14
clone size: NA
CDR3 protein: CASSESPSQETQYF
CDR3 DNA: TGCGCCAGCAGTGAGTCGCCTAGCCAAGAGACCCAGTACTTC

V gene: TRBV6-6
J gene: TRBJ1-2
D gene: NA
CDR3 length: 13
clone size: NA
CDR3 protein: CASSYDSNYGYTF
CDR3 DNA: TGTGCCAGCAGCTACGACAGTAACTATGGCTACACCTTC

V gene: TRBV11-3
J gene: TRBJ2-7
D gene: NA
CDR3 length: 12
clone size: once
CDR3 protein: CASSRTRGEQYF
CDR3 DNA: TGTGCCAGCAGCCGCACGAGGGGGGAGCAGTACTTC

V gene: TRBV27
J gene: TRBJ1-5
D gene: NA
CDR3 length: 15
clone size: NA
CDR3 protein: CAAARLGSQGQPQHF
CDR3 DNA: TGTGCCGCAGCGCGGTTGGGGTCCCAGGGTCAGCCCCAGCATTTT

V gene: TRBV29-1
J gene: TRBJ2-5
D gene: NA
CDR3 length: 13
clone size: once
CDR3 protein: CSVQQLGAETQYF
CDR3 DNA: TGCAGCGTTCAGCAACTAGGGGCAGAGACCCAGTACTTC

V gene: TRBV25-1
J gene: TRBJ2-7
D gene: TRBD1
CDR3 length: 14
clone size: NA
CDR3 protein: CASSIGTGHHEQYF
CDR3 DNA: TGTGCCAGCAGTATAGGGACAGGGCACCACGAGCAGTACTTC

V gene: TRBV18
J gene: TRBJ2-5
D gene: NA
CDR3 length: 13
clone size: NA
CDR3 protein: CASSPGTRETQYF
CDR3 DNA: TGTGCCAGCTCACCGGGGACCCGGGAGACCCAGTACTTC

V gene: TRBV19
J gene: TRBJ1-2
D gene: TRBD1
CDR3 length: 14
clone size: NA
CDR3 protein: CASSSDRGHVGYTF
CDR3 DNA: TGTGCCAGTAGCTCGGACAGGGGCCATGTGGGCTACACCTTC

V gene: TRBV15
J gene: TRBJ2-3
D gene: NA
CDR3 length: 14
clone size: NA
CDR3 protein: CATSTGQRTDTQYF
CDR3 DNA: TGTGCCACCAGTACAGGACAGCGCACAGATACGCAGTATTTT

V gene: TRBV7-2
J gene: TRBJ1-1
D gene: NA
CDR3 length: 14
clone size: NA
CDR3 protein: CASSLGGADTEAFF
CDR3 DNA: TGTGCCAGCAGCTTAGGGGGCGCGGACACTGAAGCTTTCTTT

V gene: TRBV27
J gene: TRBJ2-1
D gene: NA
CDR3 length: 16
clone size: NA
CDR3 protein: CASSSQLPPRDNEQFF
CDR3 DNA: TGTGCCAGCAGTTCCCAACTGCCACCGAGGGACAATGAGCAGTTCTTC

V gene: TRBV7-3
J gene: TRBJ2-1
D gene: TRBD2
CDR3 length: 15
clone size: few
CDR3 protein: CASSSGTSGYNEQFF
CDR3 DNA: TGTGCCAGCAGCTCCGGGACTAGCGGCTACAATGAGCAGTTCTTC

V gene: TRBV27
J gene: TRBJ2-5
D gene: TRBD2
CDR3 length: 15
clone size: NA
CDR3 protein: CASSSLAGGPETQYF
CDR3 DNA: TGTGCCAGCAGTTCACTAGCGGGAGGGCCAGAGACCCAGTACTTC

V gene: TRBV14
J gene: TRBJ2-4
D gene: NA
CDR3 length: 19
clone size: once
CDR3 protein: CASSQSPNVAALAKNIQYF
CDR3 DNA: TGTGCCAGCAGCCAATCACCGAACGTGGCAGCACTAGCCAAAAACATTCAGTACTTC

V gene: TRBV6-1
J gene: TRBJ2-7
D gene: NA
CDR3 length: 15
clone size: NA
CDR3 protein: CASTTPRPGVGEQYF
CDR3 DNA: TGTGCCAGCACCACTCCCAGGCCGGGAGTGGGCGAGCAGTACTTC

V gene: TRBV27
J gene: TRBJ2-1
D gene: TRBD2
CDR3 length: 18
clone size: NA
CDR3 protein: CASSFLGRASVFRNEQFF
CDR3 DNA: TGTGCCAGCAGTTTTTTGGGGAGGGCTAGCGTGTTCCGCAATGAGCAGTTCTTC

V gene: TRBV30
J gene: TRBJ1-1
D gene: NA
CDR3 length: 13
clone size: NA
CDR3 protein: CAWSRSWTTEAFF
CDR3 DNA: TGTGCCTGGAGTCGGTCCTGGACAACTGAAGCCTTCTTT

V gene: TRBV19
J gene: TRBJ2-3
D gene: TRBD2
CDR3 length: 15
clone size: NA
CDR3 protein: CASRNGAGVTDTQYF
CDR3 DNA: TGTGCCAGTAGGAACGGAGCGGGGGTCACAGATACGCAGTATTTT

V gene: TRBV7-3
J gene: TRBJ2-3
D gene: TRBD2
CDR3 length: 17
clone size: NA
CDR3 protein: CASSSQAGGASTDTQYF
CDR3 DNA: TGTGCCAGCAGCTCCCAAGCGGGGGGGGCTAGCACAGATACGCAGTATTTT

V gene: TRBV6-5
J gene: TRBJ1-4
D gene: NA
CDR3 length: 14
clone size: NA
CDR3 protein: CASSYRPTNEKLFF
CDR3 DNA: TGTGCCAGCAGTTACCGCCCAACTAATGAAAAACTGTTTTTT